The clone carrying this T cell receptor beta chain was recorded once. TCRdb's copy holds only in-frame clones and misses some; the assay was immunoSEQ multiplex PCR. The data contain under 130,000 clones, roughly 79% of them singletons. These data come from a study of blood T cell repertoires in COVID-19. The overall study: The analysed material was cDNA or gDNA that came from T cells, B-cell-depleted T cells, or PBMCs.

Germline V CDR1 and CDR2: MRHNA, SNTAGT. With 7 bases clipped from V and 2 bases from J, the junction kept 2 bases outside the gene matches. The CDR3 totals 14 residues. This TCR derives from a woman between 65 and 79 years old with acute or convalescent COVID-19. Sample: peripheral blood. The chain has TRBV6-4 and TRBJ2-3; the match to TRBD2 covers 11 bases. CDR3 sequence: CASKTSGDTDTQYF. The CDR3 DNA reads TGTGCCAGCAAGACTAGCGGGGACACAGATACGCAGTATTTT.